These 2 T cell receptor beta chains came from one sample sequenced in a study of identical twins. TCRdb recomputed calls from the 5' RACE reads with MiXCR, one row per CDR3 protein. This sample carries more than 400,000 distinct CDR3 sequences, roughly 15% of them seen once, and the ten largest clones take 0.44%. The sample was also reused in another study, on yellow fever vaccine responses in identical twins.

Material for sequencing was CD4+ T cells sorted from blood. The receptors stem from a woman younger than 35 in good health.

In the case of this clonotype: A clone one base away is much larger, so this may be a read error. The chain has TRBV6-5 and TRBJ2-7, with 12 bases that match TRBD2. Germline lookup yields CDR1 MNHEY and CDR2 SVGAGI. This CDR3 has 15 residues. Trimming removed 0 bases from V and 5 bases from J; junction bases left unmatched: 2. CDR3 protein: CASSYSSSGRDEQYF. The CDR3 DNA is TGTGCCAGCAGTTACTCGTCTAGCGGGAGGGACGAGCAGTACTTC.

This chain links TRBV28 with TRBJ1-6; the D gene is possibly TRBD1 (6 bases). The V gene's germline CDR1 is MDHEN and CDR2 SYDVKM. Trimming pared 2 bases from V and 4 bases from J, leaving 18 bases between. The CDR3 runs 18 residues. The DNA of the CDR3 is TGTGCCAGCAGTTTAGGCAGGGGCCCTCGATTATATAATTCACCCCTCCACTTT. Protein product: CASSLGRGPRLYNSPLHF.